Below, 31 T cell receptor beta chains from the same sample are listed, as sequenced in a study of blood T cell repertoires in COVID-19. Using immunoSEQ multiplex PCR, the repertoire was profiled, and TCRdb retains in-frame clones only, with some absent. Found here are 300,000 or so clones, around 86% of them singletons; the top ten hold 1%. The sequenced sample was peripheral blood. These receptors were collected from a middle-aged man with active or convalescent COVID-19.

This chain joins TRBV19 and TRBJ1-3; D is possibly TRBD1 (6 bases). Trimming stripped 5 bases from V and 0 bases from J, with 14 bases between. Germline values: CDR1 LNHDA, CDR2 SQIVND (reference sequence). This CDR3 region has 16 residues. CDR3: CASSPGRGSSGNTIYF. The CDR3 DNA reads as TGTGCCAGTAGTCCAGGAAGGGGGAGCTCTGGAAACACCATATATTTT.

This sequence joins TRBV3-1 (or the pseudogene TRBV3-2) and TRBJ1-1, with D perhaps TRBD1 (6 bases). The CDR3 is 15 residues long. V shed 0 bases and J shed 3 bases, with 11 bases lying between them. Germline V gives CDR1 LGHDT, CDR2 YNNKEL (reference sequence). CDR3 sequence (DNA): TGTGCCAGCAGCCAAGAGAATCAGGGGTACACTGAAGCTTTCTTT. This sequence encodes CASSQENQGYTEAFF.

The CDR3 DNA follows: TGTGCCAGCTCACCACGGCAGTCCAGGGGTTCACCCCTCCACTTT. Protein product: CASSPRQSRGSPLHF. The rearrangement uses TRBV18 and TRBJ1-6; weak D call: TRBD1 (6 bases). V shed 1 base and J shed 9 bases, with 13 bases lying between them. CDR3 length: 15 residues. The germline gives CDR1 KGHSH, CDR2 LQKENI.

The chain links TRBV9 to TRBJ1-1; D not resolved. Trimming shortened V by 0 bases and J by 3 bases, and 6 bases separated the two germline ends. The CDR3 contains 13 residues. Germline V CDR1 and CDR2: SGDLS, YYNGEE. The CDR3 nucleotides read TGTGCCAGCAGCGTAGCTTCGGACACTGAAGCTTTCTTT. Translating it yields CASSVASDTEAFF.

This clone was recorded once. The chain combines TRBV30 with TRBJ1-4; the D gene is possibly TRBD1 (5 bases). This CDR3 is 15 amino acids long. Trimming took off 2 bases at V and 5 bases at J, with 15 bases between the two ends. Germline CDR1 reads GTSNPN; CDR2 reads SVGIG (reference sequence). The DNA for the CDR3 is TGTGCCTGGAGTACGGGGGGTGGCTTCAATGAAAAACTGTTTTTT. Translation gives CAWSTGGGFNEKLFF.

This chain links TRBV30 with TRBJ1-3; D is possibly TRBD1 (6 bases). The V gene's germline CDR1 is GTSNPN and CDR2 SVGIG (reference sequence). Between the trimmed V and J ends, which lost 2 bases and 0 bases, there was a span of 8 bases. The CDR3 contains 14 residues. Here the CDR3 reads CAWSQGNSGNTIYF. The CDR3 DNA reads as TGTGCCTGGAGTCAGGGGAACTCTGGAAACACCATATATTTT.

J is TRBJ2-3 and V is TRBV10-3, with D possibly being TRBD2 (5 bases). The CDR3 consists of 16 residues. Trimming pared 4 bases from V and 0 bases from J, leaving 14 bases between. The germline V gene encodes CDR1 ENHRY and CDR2 SYGVKD. CDR3 sequence: CAISGQSGTSTDTQYF. The DNA of the CDR3 is TGTGCCATCAGTGGGCAAAGCGGCACTAGCACAGATACGCAGTATTTT.

This clone was counted once. V usage is TRBV21-1 and J usage is TRBJ2-3; the table's D gene call, TRBD2, was not cross checked with the DNA. TRBV21-1 is noted as a pseudogene. This CDR3 is 15 amino acids long. The CDR3 is CASSKLAGPTDTQYF. The CDR3 DNA reads as TGTGCCAGCAGCAAACTCGCGGGGCCCACAGATACGCAGTATTTT.

The chain couples TRBV7-8 to TRBJ2-1, with a possible D match to TRBD2 (6 bases). V was pared by 5 bases and J by 1 base, with 12 bases between. The germline V gene has CDR1 SGHVS and CDR2 FQNEAQ. This CDR3 region has 15 residues. CDR3 coding DNA: TGTGCCAGCAGCCAACGCGGGGAGTCCTACAATGAGCAGTTCTTC. Encoded protein: CASSQRGESYNEQFF.

The CDR3 here is CASSPPPGRAYNEQFF. The CDR3 DNA is TGTGCCAGCTCACCACCGCCAGGGAGGGCCTACAATGAGCAGTTCTTC. This chain connects TRBV18 to TRBJ2-1, with 7 positions matching TRBD2. With V trimmed by 0 bases and J by 2 bases, 4 bases remained unmatched. Germline assignment: CDR1 KGHSH and CDR2 LQKENI. CDR3 length: 16 residues. The variable domain in full, with the rest retrieved from reference TRBV18 and TRBJ2-1, is NAGVMQNPRHLVRRRGQEARLRCSPMKGHSHVYWYRQLPEEGLKFMVYLQKENIIDESGMPKERFSAEFPKEGPSILRIQQVVRGDSAAYFCASSPPPGRAYNEQFFGPGTRLTVL.

The gene calls are TRBV27 and TRBJ2-7, with D perhaps TRBD1 (6 bases). The V gene lost 6 bases and the J gene lost 1 base, with 10 bases spanning the gap. CDR3 length: 13 amino acids. Germline values: CDR1 MNHEY, CDR2 SMNVEV (reference sequence). CDR3 bases: TGTGCCAGCAGGGGGACACTATCCTACGAGCAGTACTTC. Translated, it gives CASRGTLSYEQYF.

The sample holds one count of this clone. CDR3 in DNA: TGTGCCAGCAGAAGGGACAGGGGGCAAGGTGAAGCTTTCTTT. Encoded protein: CASRRDRGQGEAFF. The chain has TRBV6-5 and TRBJ1-1; 12 positions match TRBD1. The CDR3 runs to 14 residues. Germline assignment: CDR1 MNHEY and CDR2 SVGAGI. The junction had 6 bases not matched to a gene; V was cut back by 6 bases and J by 7 bases.

V is TRBV5-1 and J is TRBJ1-4, with no clear D. The CDR3 totals 15 residues. Germline values: CDR1 SGHRS, CDR2 YFSETQ. V was trimmed by 4 bases and J by 7 bases, leaving 17 bases between them. The CDR3 DNA follows: TGCGCCAGCAGCCATGGATCCCGAGGAGGTGAAAAACTGTTTTTT. Protein product: CASSHGSRGGEKLFF.

This clone was recorded once. The CDR3 region is CASSKRGSGKNIQYF. CDR3 nucleotides: TGTGCCAGCAGCAAAAGAGGATCGGGCAAAAACATTCAGTACTTC. The chain combines TRBV28 with TRBJ2-4; D gene ambiguous. The CDR3 totals 15 residues. Germline assignment: CDR1 MDHEN and CDR2 SYDVKM. The V gene lost 6 bases and the J gene lost 3 bases, with 15 bases spanning the gap.

The chain carries TRBV29-1 and TRBJ1-1; D gene unclear. Trimming cost V 2 bases and J 11 bases, with 18 bases left between them. Germline assignment: CDR1 SQVTM and CDR2 ANQGSEA. This CDR3 has 13 amino acids. CDR3 sequence (DNA): TGCAGCGTTGAATCCTCGGCCGGGAGATCGGCTTTCTTT. It yields the protein CSVESSAGRSAFF.

The rearrangement links TRBV11-2 to TRBJ1-2; D is unclear. Germline CDR1 and CDR2: SGHAT and FQNNGV. This CDR3 has 13 residues. Trimming left V 4 bases short and J 8 bases short, with 14 bases between. The CDR3 nucleotides read TGTGCCAGCAGCTCATATAGGCCGGGAGGCTACACCTTC. Translating gives CASSSYRPGGYTF.

The chain is built from TRBV28 and TRBJ1-4; weak D call: TRBD1 (6 bases). Germline CDR1 and CDR2: MDHEN and SYDVKM. The CDR3 is 13 amino acids. V dropped 4 bases and J dropped 5 bases, with 8 bases sitting between them. The CDR3 reads CASSSGGNEKLFF. CDR3 DNA sequence: TGTGCCAGCAGTTCTGGGGGCAATGAAAAACTGTTTTTT.

This clone was recorded once. V usage is TRBV7-2 and J usage is TRBJ2-3, with 8 bases lining up with TRBD2. The junction had 7 bases not matched to a gene; V was cut back by 7 bases and J by 4 bases. CDR3 size: 14 residues. Germline CDR1 SGHTA, CDR2 FQGNSA. This CDR3 reads CASTREGPADTQYF. CDR3 DNA sequence: TGTGCCAGCACCCGGGAGGGCCCTGCAGATACGCAGTATTTT. The full variable domain, its missing parts supplied by reference TRBV7-2 and TRBJ2-3, is GAGVSQSPSNKVTEKGKDVELRCDPISGHTALYWYRQSLGQGLEFLIYFQGNSAPDKSGLPSDRFSAERTGGSVSTLTIQRTQQEDSAVYLCASTREGPADTQYFGPGTRLTVL.

This clone was seen only a few times. The CDR3 protein is CASSLGIVDGETEAFF. CDR3 nucleotides: TGCGCCAGCAGCTTGGGGATTGTGGATGGGGAGACTGAAGCTTTCTTT. The chain links TRBV5-1 to TRBJ1-1; D uncertain. Germline assignment: CDR1 SGHRS and CDR2 YFSETQ. V lost 0 bases, J lost 5 bases, and 17 bases lay in between. CDR3 size: 16 residues.

V gene TRBV18 combines with J gene TRBJ1-4; D gene ambiguous. V lost 2 bases, J lost 0 bases, and 10 bases lay in between. The CDR3 has 16 amino acids. The germline CDR1 and CDR2 sequences are KGHSH and LQKENI. DNA of the CDR3: TGTGCCAGCTCACCAGCTAGCCGAGCAACTAATGAAAAACTGTTTTTT. Protein: CASSPASRATNEKLFF.

This chain uses TRBV5-6 with TRBJ2-1, with 9 bases that match TRBD1. CDR1 is SGHDT and CDR2 is YYEEEE in the germline V gene. The V gene end was trimmed by 0 bases and the J gene end by 3 bases; junction bases not matched to a gene: 4. The CDR3 runs to 16 residues. In DNA form, the CDR3 reads TGTGCCAGCAGCTTGGGGCCGGGACAGGGCTACAATGAGCAGTTCTTC. Its protein product is CASSLGPGQGYNEQFF. Variable domain in full (rest from reference TRBV5-6 and TRBJ2-1): DAGVTQSPTHLIKTRGQQVTLRCSPKSGHDTVSWYQQALGQGPQFIFQYYEEEERQRGNFPDRFSGHQFPNYSSELNVNALLLGDSALYLCASSLGPGQGYNEQFFGPGTRLTVL.

For this clone: The junction does not match germline at one end; this may be a read error. The chain uses TRBV3-1 (or the pseudogene TRBV3-2) and TRBJ1-3; no clear D gene. Germline CDR1 LGHDT, CDR2 YNNKEL (reference sequence). The CDR3 has 12 residues. CDR3 residues: CASSLSVNTIYF. As DNA, the CDR3 is TGTGCCAGCAGCCTCTCTGTAAACACCATATATTTT.

J is TRBJ1-2 and V is TRBV24-1; 7 nucleotides match TRBD1. Germline-derived CDR1 and CDR2 are KGHDR and SFDVKD. With V trimmed by 5 bases and J by 8 bases, 10 bases remained unmatched. CDR3 length: 14 amino acids. The CDR3 sequence: CATSAMDRLGGYTF. The CDR3 coding sequence is TGTGCCACCAGTGCCATGGACAGGTTGGGCGGCTACACCTTC.

The chain couples TRBV29-1 to TRBJ2-7; TRBD1 agrees at 9 bases. Trimming cost V 7 bases and J 3 bases; bases outside gene matches: 13. Germline values: CDR1 SQVTM, CDR2 ANQGSEA. The CDR3 loop spans 15 amino acids. CDR3: CSAKGGDRDVYEQYF. The CDR3 region has the DNA TGCAGCGCAAAGGGGGGGGACAGGGATGTCTACGAGCAGTACTTC.

The DNA for the CDR3 is TGCGCCAGCAGCACCGTGAGGGGCGGGGCATACAATGAGCAGTTCTTC. This codes for CASSTVRGGAYNEQFF. This sequence joins TRBV5-1 and TRBJ2-1, with D maybe TRBD2 (6 bases). CDR3 size: 16 residues. Germline CDR1 SGHRS, CDR2 YFSETQ. The V end lost 4 bases, the J end lost 4 bases, and 18 bases lay between the germline ends.

The gene calls are TRBV5-1 and TRBJ1-1; TRBD1 agrees at 10 bases. Looked up from germline, CDR1 is SGHRS and CDR2 is YFSETQ. Trimming took 5 bases from V and 4 from J; bases not matched to a gene: 5. This CDR3 region has 14 residues. As DNA, the CDR3 is TGCGCCAGCAGAAACGGACAGGGGGGCACTGAAGCTTTCTTT. Protein: CASRNGQGGTEAFF.

This clone was detected only a few times. The V and J genes are TRBV24-1 and TRBJ1-3, with 10 bases fitting TRBD1. With 10 bases clipped from V and 4 bases from J, the junction kept 6 bases outside the gene matches. The CDR3 is 14 amino acids. Germline V gives CDR1 KGHDR, CDR2 SFDVKD. The CDR3 loop is CATAGTGEGNTIYF. The CDR3 coding sequence is TGTGCCACTGCCGGGACAGGGGAAGGAAACACCATATATTTT.

A single count supports this clone. This chain uses TRBV18 with TRBJ1-3, with a possible D match to TRBD1 (6 bases). Germline V gene data show CDR1 as KGHSH and CDR2 as LQKENI. The CDR3 runs 15 residues. Trimming cost V 3 bases and J 0 bases, with 9 bases left between them. The CDR3 bases are TGTGCCAGCTCACCCGGACAGAACTCTGGAAACACCATATATTTT. The encoded protein is CASSPGQNSGNTIYF. Variable domain in full (rest from reference TRBV18 and TRBJ1-3): NAGVMQNPRHLVRRRGQEARLRCSPMKGHSHVYWYRQLPEEGLKFMVYLQKENIIDESGMPKERFSAEFPKEGPSILRIQQVVRGDSAAYFCASSPGQNSGNTIYFGEGSWLTVV.

The rearrangement links TRBV10-3 to TRBJ2-5, with D possibly TRBD2 on 7 matching bases. Per germline, CDR1 ENHRY and CDR2 SYGVKD. The CDR3 is 13 residues long. V lost 10 bases, J lost 4 bases, and 16 bases lay in between. CDR3 nucleotides: TGTGCCACGAGGGGGGGGGCCGGAGAGACCCAGTACTTC. Encoded protein: CATRGGAGETQYF.

J is TRBJ2-3 and V is TRBV9, with TRBD1 as a possible D gene (5 bases). Per germline, CDR1 SGDLS and CDR2 YYNGEE. The CDR3 has 15 amino acids. Trimming took off 2 bases at V and 0 bases at J, with 10 bases between the two ends. CDR3 nucleotide sequence: TGTGCCAGCAGCGTTCAGGGCAAGAGCACAGATACGCAGTATTTT. It encodes CASSVQGKSTDTQYF.

This clone has a handful of counts. CDR3 DNA sequence: TGTGCCAGAAGCACTTCGGCCCAGCATTTT. As protein: CARSTSAQHF. The chain couples TRBV5-3 to TRBJ1-5; no firm D call. TRBV5-3 is recorded as an ORF, its role being uncertain. The ends were cut back, 4 bases at V and 11 bases at J, with 7 bases in the middle. The CDR3 length is 10 residues.